This entry lists 10 T cell receptor beta chains sequenced from one sample in a study of T cell responses to AZD1222 COVID-19 vaccine. Repertoires were generated with immunoSEQ multiplex PCR, while TCRdb's copy carries only in-frame clones and drops some. This table holds 100,000 or so clones, 80% to 95% found once. The sample consisted of peripheral blood, taken on day 0 of AZD1222 vaccination. The receptors shown here come from an adult in good health.

This sequence joins TRBV3-1 (or the pseudogene TRBV3-2) and TRBJ2-2; D unclear. Deletions cut 0 bases from V and 7 bases from J, with 21 bases between. The CDR3 has 18 residues. CDR1 is LGHDT, CDR2 YNNKEL, per germline (reference sequence). The CDR3 DNA reads TGTGCCAGCAGCCAAGATCTCTCAAAGCTCTTTTACGGCGGGGAGCTGTTTTTT. Its protein is CASSQDLSKLFYGGELFF.

The chain uses TRBV5-1 and TRBJ2-3; D might be TRBD2 (6 bases). The CDR3 is 17 residues long. V was clipped by 4 bases and J by 0 bases, with 18 bases between them. CDR1 is SGHRS and CDR2 is YFSETQ in the germline V gene. For the CDR3, the DNA is TGCGCCAGCAGCGCCTGGCGGGGCTACTCTAGCACAGATACGCAGTATTTT. Translation: CASSAWRGYSSTDTQYF.

This clone was counted once. The CDR3 region has the DNA TGTGCCTGGAGTGGGCCGGGTTGGGACACTGAAGCTTTCTTT. Its protein product is CAWSGPGWDTEAFF. The rearrangement links TRBV30 to TRBJ1-1; D ambiguous. Germline V gives CDR1 GTSNPN, CDR2 SVGIG (reference sequence). The CDR3 spans 14 residues. Trimming cost V 1 base and J 3 bases, with 12 bases left between them.

This rearrangement joins TRBV9 to TRBJ2-1; 9 nucleotides agree with TRBD2. CDR3 size: 14 residues. Germline V lookup: CDR1 SGDLS, CDR2 YYNGEE. The trim removed 2 bases at V and 5 bases at J, leaving 2 bases unmatched. CDR3 region: CASSVSGGDNEQFF. The DNA for the CDR3 is TGTGCCAGCAGCGTTAGCGGGGGAGACAATGAGCAGTTCTTC.

The V and J genes are TRBV19 and TRBJ2-1, with 7 nucleotides matching TRBD1. CDR1 is LNHDA, CDR2 SQIVND, per germline (reference sequence). The CDR3 covers 14 residues. With 4 bases clipped from V and 2 bases from J, the junction kept 2 bases outside the gene matches. This CDR3 is CASSTGGPYNEQFF. For the CDR3, the DNA is TGTGCCAGTAGTACAGGGGGACCCTACAATGAGCAGTTCTTC. Based on the CDR3 plus reference TRBV19 and TRBJ2-1, the full variable domain is DGGITQSPKYLFRKEGQNVTLSCEQNLNHDAMYWYRQDPGQGLRLIYYSQIVNDFQKGDIAEGYSVSREKKESFPLTVTSAQKNPTAFYLCASSTGGPYNEQFFGPGTRLTVL.

The rearrangement uses TRBV18 and TRBJ1-1; tentatively, D is TRBD1 (5 bases). V shed 0 bases and J shed 11 bases, with 10 bases lying between them. The CDR3 runs 12 residues. Per the germline V gene, CDR1 is KGHSH and CDR2 is LQKENI. The CDR3 loop is CASSPPTGEAFF. CDR3 bases: TGTGCCAGCTCACCACCTACGGGGGAGGCTTTCTTT.

This sequence joins TRBV2 and TRBJ1-1; TRBD1 matches at 10 bases. Trimming removed 8 bases from V and 2 bases from J; junction bases left unmatched: 5. The CDR3 is 14 residues long. Germline V gene data show CDR1 as SNHLY and CDR2 as FYNNEI. CDR3 bases: TGTGCCAGCCGTAGACAGGGGGCAAACACTGAAGCTTTCTTT. This gives the protein CASRRQGANTEAFF.

V usage is TRBV28 and J usage is TRBJ1-1, with no clear D. Per germline, CDR1 MDHEN and CDR2 SYDVKM. This CDR3 spans 13 amino acids. V was cut by 5 bases and J by 1 base, with 8 bases left in between. The CDR3 coding sequence is TGTGCCAGCAGTGCCCCGCCGAACACTGAAGCTTTCTTT. Protein product: CASSAPPNTEAFF.

This chain links TRBV9 with TRBJ1-1, with a possible D match to TRBD1 (5 bases). The CDR3 length is 15 residues. Trimming stripped 0 bases from V and 1 base from J, with 10 bases between. The germline V gene encodes CDR1 SGDLS and CDR2 YYNGEE. The CDR3 protein is CASSVGPGQNTEAFF. CDR3 nucleotides: TGTGCCAGCAGCGTAGGTCCAGGACAGAACACTGAAGCTTTCTTT.

The V call is TRBV5-8, the J call TRBJ1-1, with D uncertain. This CDR3 spans 15 amino acids. From germline, CDR1 is SGHTS and CDR2 YDEGEE. Between the trimmed V and J ends, which lost 7 bases and 0 bases, there was a span of 16 bases. The CDR3 is CASFSPWGMNTEAFF. CDR3 DNA sequence: TGTGCCAGCTTTTCCCCGTGGGGAATGAACACTGAAGCTTTCTTT.